This entry features one T cell receptor beta chain sequence. Antigen specificity is unknown. Described treatment: approximately 9-day PBMC culture with coronavirus spike peptide pools or control peptides (ViraFEST assay). An Oncomine TCR Beta short-read assay was used to sequence the DNA from cultured CD4+ T cells. Each CDR3 protein gets one entry after TCRdb re-called the PCR reads with MiXCR. In the table there are over 14,000 distinct CDR3 sequences, about 30% of which are singletons. The record originates from a study of vaccination and CD4 T cells after COVID-19. V was pared by 5 bases and J by 3 bases, with 20 bases of the junction left unmatched. This CDR3 region has 18 residues. Germline V gene sequence: CDR1 DFQATT, CDR2 SNEGSKA (reference sequence).

Sample: CD4+ T cells from blood, cultured in vitro, taken after SARS-CoV-2 vaccination. The chain uses TRBV20-1 and TRBJ2-3, with 7 nucleotides matching TRBD2. This clonotype originated in a human donor who had recovered from COVID-19. In DNA, the CDR3 is TGCAGTGCTCCGACGGGAGCGGGAAAGGTATCGGGGACAGATACGCAGTATTTT. This sequence encodes CSAPTGAGKVSGTDTQYF.